These 23 T cell receptor beta chains were all obtained from the same sample, sequenced in a study of blood T cells in healthy people across ages. A J-beta primer mix and a sample-barcoded 5' primer were used in a second PCR of about 7 to 12 cycles. A single record per CDR3 protein comes from TCRdb applying MiXCR to the 5' RACE reads. Here the sample spans 650,000 to 1,000,000 distinct CDR3 sequences, roughly 35% being singletons. The sample was blood. These receptors were collected from a man between 18 and 35 years old in good health.

The rearrangement joins TRBV5-4 to TRBJ2-5; 8 nucleotides align to TRBD1. The assigned J gene may be wrong: the sequence end matches TRBJ2-7 better. The germline gives CDR1 SGHNT, CDR2 YYREEE (reference sequence). The CDR3 contains 14 residues. CDR3 DNA sequence: TGTGCCAGCAGCTTCCAGGACAGGGTGTTCGAGCAGTACTTC. It encodes CASSFQDRVFEQYF.

This clonotype was recorded at least ten times. The CDR3: CASSLRGLAGPREQFF. The CDR3 region has the DNA TGTGCCAGCAGTTTACGGGGACTAGCGGGGCCCCGAGAGCAGTTCTTC. The chain employs TRBV12-3 or TRBV12-4 and TRBJ2-1, with TRBD2 identical over 13 bases. V lost 2 bases and J lost 10; bases outside the gene matches: 8. This CDR3 region has 16 residues.

Regarding this clonotype: One junction end disagrees with the germline gene, perhaps due to a read error. CDR3 bases: TGCAGCGTTGTAGGGATTGGGGGGTCGGACAATGGGCAGTTCTTC. It translates to CSVVGIGGSDNGQFF. V and J are TRBV29-1 and TRBJ2-1; tentative D call: TRBD2 (6 bases). Germline CDR1 SQVTM, CDR2 ANQGSEA. CDR3 size: 15 residues.

This chain connects TRBV4-3 to TRBJ2-7; D is unclear. The CDR3 is 13 amino acids. CDR1 LGHNA and CDR2 YSLEER come from the germline V gene. V lost 0 bases to trimming and J lost 5 bases, with 8 bases between them. The CDR3 DNA follows: TGCGCCAGCAGCCAAGATGGCGACGACGAGCAGTACTTC. As protein: CASSQDGDDEQYF.

This clonotype was counted only a few times. The chain links TRBV6-5 to TRBJ2-7, with D unclear. Germline V gives CDR1 MNHEY, CDR2 SVGAGI. V was pared by 6 bases and J by 1 base, with 13 bases between. The CDR3 is made up of 14 amino acids. In DNA form, the CDR3 reads TGTGCCAGCAGCTTTGGGGTCCTATCCTACGAGCAGTACTTC. Residues: CASSFGVLSYEQYF.

The chain uses TRBV20-1 and TRBJ1-2; no firm D call. The CDR3 consists of 15 residues. Trimming removed 0 bases from V and 2 bases from J, with 13 bases in between. CDR1 DFQATT and CDR2 SNEGSKA come from the germline V gene (reference sequence). CDR3: CSARDYESRNYGYTF. The CDR3 DNA reads as TGCAGTGCTAGAGATTATGAGTCCAGGAACTATGGCTACACCTTC.

The J gene is TRBJ2-3, the V gene TRBV12-3 or TRBV12-4, with 10 bases that match TRBD2. Trimming at V came to 7 bases and at J to 8 bases, leaving 12 bases not matched to a gene. There are 15 residues in the CDR3. The CDR3 DNA is TGTGCCAGCACAGAAAGCGGGGGGGCCGGGGGTACGCAGTATTTT. This encodes CASTESGGAGGTQYF.

The genes are TRBV4-3 and TRBJ2-1, with TRBD1 matching 8 bases. Germline assignment: CDR1 LGHNA and CDR2 YSLEER. This CDR3 comprises 15 residues. After removal of 1 base from V and 6 bases from J, the junction contained 5 bases not matched to a gene. The CDR3 coding sequence is TGCGCCAGCAGCCAAGGACAGGGGCAAAGCAATGAGCAGTTCTTC. As protein: CASSQGQGQSNEQFF.

This clonotype was recorded at least ten times. The chain recombines TRBV20-1 with TRBJ2-1, with TRBD2 as a possible D gene (6 bases). CDR3 length: 15 amino acids. Germline CDR1 reads DFQATT; CDR2 reads SNEGSKA (reference sequence). The V end was cut by 1 base, the J end by 5 bases, with 15 bases between. The CDR3 loop is CSARAASVLDNEQFF. The CDR3, as DNA: TGCAGTGCTAGAGCGGCTAGCGTCTTGGACAATGAGCAGTTCTTC.

This chain links TRBV11-2 with TRBJ2-3, with D perhaps matching TRBD1 (6 bases). The CDR3 has 17 amino acids. V was cut by 4 bases and J by 0 bases, with 17 bases left in between. Germline assignment: CDR1 SGHAT and CDR2 FQNNGV. The CDR3, as DNA: TGTGCCAGCAGCTCCGGGACAACGTATCCTAGCACAGATACGCAGTATTTT. This encodes CASSSGTTYPSTDTQYF.

The chain employs TRBV20-1 and TRBJ2-3, with TRBD2 identical over 14 bases. The CDR3 runs to 18 residues. The germline gives CDR1 DFQATT, CDR2 SNEGSKA (reference sequence). V gave up 4 bases and J gave up 5 bases; unmatched junction bases: 14. The CDR3 nucleotides read TGCAGTGCTAAAGGGACTAGCGGGGGTTACCTCCCGGGAGATACGCAGTATTTT. Amino acids: CSAKGTSGGYLPGDTQYF.

Only a few counts were recorded for this clonotype. The chain employs TRBV10-3 and TRBJ2-1; 7 nucleotides align to TRBD2. TRBJ2-7 explains the end of the DNA better; the J call may be wrong. This CDR3 contains 17 residues. Germline lookup yields CDR1 ENHRY and CDR2 SYGVKD. This chain's CDR3 is CAISESGLAESYNEQYF. CDR3 DNA sequence: TGTGCCATCAGTGAGTCGGGGCTAGCGGAATCCTACAATGAGCAGTACTTC.

The CDR3 coding sequence is TGTGCCAGCAGCCAAGAGGGGCGGGGGGGCCTAAATGAGCAGTTCTTC. This gives the protein CASSQEGRGGLNEQFF. The V call is TRBV3-1, the J call TRBJ2-1; 9 bases map to TRBD2. V lost 0 bases, J lost 7 bases, and 7 bases stayed unmatched. The V gene's germline CDR1 is LGHDT and CDR2 YNNKEL (reference sequence). CDR3 length: 16 residues.

V usage is TRBV7-6 and J usage is TRBJ1-2; 7 positions agree with TRBD1. CDR3 length: 17 amino acids. The germline gives CDR1 SGHVS, CDR2 FNYEAQ. Unmatched junction bases numbered 12, after V lost 4 bases and J lost 1 base. The CDR3 sequence: CASSYRPATGDNYGYTF. The CDR3 DNA is TGTGCCAGCAGCTACCGACCCGCTACAGGGGATAACTATGGCTACACCTTC. Full variable domain (missing parts from reference TRBV7-6 and TRBJ1-2): GAGVSQSPRYKVTKRGQDVALRCDPISGHVSLYWYRQALGQGPEFLTYFNYEAQQDKSGLPNDRFSAERPEGSISTLTIQRTEQRDSAMYRCASSYRPATGDNYGYTFGSGTRLTVV.

This clonotype appeared many times. The V and J genes are TRBV6-1 and TRBJ1-2; 7 bases fit TRBD1. CDR3 length equals 15 residues. The V and J ends lost 2 bases and 2 bases, in that order; junction bases with no gene match: 5. CDR1 MNHNS and CDR2 SASEGT come from the germline V gene. In nucleotides, the CDR3 is TGTGCCAGCAGTGAACCCCGGACAGGAAACTATGGCTACACCTTC. Residues: CASSEPRTGNYGYTF.

The table lists this clonotype with a count of one. V gene TRBV5-1 combines with J gene TRBJ2-2; TRBD1 agrees at 8 bases. This CDR3 is 15 amino acids long. From germline, CDR1 is SGHRS and CDR2 YFSETQ. Losses at the gene ends were 6 bases for V and 3 bases for J; bases not matched to a gene: 7. The CDR3 reads CASNGQGQDTGELFF. In DNA, the CDR3 is TGCGCCAGCAACGGCCAGGGACAGGACACCGGGGAGCTGTTTTTT.

The chain joins TRBV14 to TRBJ1-2; perhaps TRBD1 as D (6 bases). The germline V gene has CDR1 SGHDN and CDR2 FVKESK. Trimming took 1 base from V and 7 from J, leaving 16 bases between them. This CDR3 spans 15 amino acids. For the CDR3, the DNA is TGTGCCAGCAGCCAAGGAGGGGGAAAGGCCCCTGGCTACACCTTC. It translates to CASSQGGGKAPGYTF. Full variable domain (remainder filled in from reference TRBV14 and TRBJ1-2): EAGVTQFPSHSVIEKGQTVTLRCDPISGHDNLYWYRRVMGKEIKFLLHFVKESKQDESGMPNNRFLAERTGGTYSTLKVQPAELEDSGVYFCASSQGGGKAPGYTFGSGTRLTVV.

This clonotype was counted a few times. The V call is TRBV7-9, the J call TRBJ2-7; 9 positions match TRBD1. Trimming at V came to 11 bases and at J to 3 bases, leaving 8 bases not matched to a gene. There are 13 residues in the CDR3. The germline V gene has CDR1 SEHNR and CDR2 FQNEAQ (reference sequence). The CDR3 nucleotides are TGTGCCGGGATGACAGGGGGTGGCTACGAGCAGTACTTC. It specifies CAGMTGGGYEQYF.

This clonotype was detected only a few times. The chain has TRBV3-1 and TRBJ1-4; D unresolved. CDR3 length equals 14 residues. V was pared by 0 bases and J by 1 base, with 3 bases between. Germline V gives CDR1 LGHDT, CDR2 YNNKEL (reference sequence). In DNA, the CDR3 is TGTGCCAGCAGCCAAGACAGAACTAATGAAAAACTGTTTTTT. Its translation is CASSQDRTNEKLFF.

This clonotype showed up just once. V gene TRBV2 combines with J gene TRBJ2-2; D not certain. This CDR3 comprises 14 residues. Germline CDR1 and CDR2: SNHLY and FYNNEI. V gave up 3 bases and J gave up 6 bases, with 11 bases separating them. This CDR3 reads CASSDYNFPGELFF. DNA of the CDR3: TGTGCCAGCAGTGACTACAATTTTCCCGGGGAGCTGTTTTTT.

With respect to this clonotype: The junction departs from the called germline gene at one end, perhaps through a read error. This chain uses TRBV5-6 with TRBJ2-1; the D is unclear. The CDR3 is made up of 12 amino acids. The germline CDR1 and CDR2 sequences are SGHDT and YYEEEE. The CDR3 DNA follows: TGTGCCGGCAGCTCCCCATTCGGGGAGCAGTTCTTC. This encodes CAGSSPFGEQFF.

In this sample, this clonotype turned up a few times. The chain recombines TRBV5-1 with TRBJ2-7, with a possible D match to TRBD1 (6 bases). Trimming took 2 bases from V and 5 from J, leaving 11 bases between them. Per germline, CDR1 SGHRS and CDR2 YFSETQ. This CDR3 comprises 13 residues. CDR3 sequence: CASSLTGFDEQYF. The DNA of the CDR3 is TGCGCCAGCAGCTTAACAGGGTTCGACGAGCAGTACTTC. Complete variable domain (other parts from reference TRBV5-1 and TRBJ2-7): KAGVTQTPRYLIKTRGQQVTLSCSPISGHRSVSWYQQTPGQGLQFLFEYFSETQRNKGNFPGRFSGRQFSNSRSEMNVSTLELGDSALYLCASSLTGFDEQYFGPGTRLTVT.

This clonotype occurred a few times. V is TRBV12-3 or TRBV12-4 and J is TRBJ1-5; possible D gene TRBD1, 5 bases. CDR3 length equals 16 residues. The V and J ends lost 2 bases and 2 bases respectively, with 13 bases between them. The CDR3 coding sequence is TGTGCCAGCAGTTTACTAATAGGGGTTGGCAATCAGCCCCAGCATTTT. Amino acid sequence: CASSLLIGVGNQPQHF.